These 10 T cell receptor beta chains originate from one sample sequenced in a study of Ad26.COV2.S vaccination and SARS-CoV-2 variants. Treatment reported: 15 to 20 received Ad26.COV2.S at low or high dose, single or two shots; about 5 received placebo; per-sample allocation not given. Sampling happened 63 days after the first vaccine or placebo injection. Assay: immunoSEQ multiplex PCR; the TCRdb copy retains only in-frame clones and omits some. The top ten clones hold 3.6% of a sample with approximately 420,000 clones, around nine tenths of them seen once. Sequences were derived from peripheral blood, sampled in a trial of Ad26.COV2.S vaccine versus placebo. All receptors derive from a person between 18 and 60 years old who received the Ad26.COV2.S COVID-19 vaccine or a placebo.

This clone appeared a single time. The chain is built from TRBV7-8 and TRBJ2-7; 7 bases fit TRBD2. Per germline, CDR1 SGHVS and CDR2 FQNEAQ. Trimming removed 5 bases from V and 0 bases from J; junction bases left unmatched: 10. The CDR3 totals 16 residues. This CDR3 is CASSRGSRGSSYEQYF. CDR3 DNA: TGTGCCAGCAGCCGAGGGTCGCGGGGGAGCTCCTACGAGCAGTACTTC.

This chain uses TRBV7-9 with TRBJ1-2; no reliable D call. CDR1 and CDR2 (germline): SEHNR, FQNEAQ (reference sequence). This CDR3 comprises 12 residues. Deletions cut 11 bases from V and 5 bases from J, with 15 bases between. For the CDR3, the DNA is TGTGCCTCCACTTCTTCCGGATATGGCTACACCTTC. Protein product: CASTSSGYGYTF.

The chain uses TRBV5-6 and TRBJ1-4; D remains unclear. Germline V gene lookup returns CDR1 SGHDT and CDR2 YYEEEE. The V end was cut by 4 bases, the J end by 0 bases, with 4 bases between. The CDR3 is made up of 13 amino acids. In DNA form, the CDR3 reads TGTGCCAGCAGCCCACCAACTAATGAAAAACTGTTTTTT. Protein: CASSPPTNEKLFF. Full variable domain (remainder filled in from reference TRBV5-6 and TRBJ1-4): DAGVTQSPTHLIKTRGQQVTLRCSPKSGHDTVSWYQQALGQGPQFIFQYYEEEERQRGNFPDRFSGHQFPNYSSELNVNALLLGDSALYLCASSPPTNEKLFFGSGTQLSVL.

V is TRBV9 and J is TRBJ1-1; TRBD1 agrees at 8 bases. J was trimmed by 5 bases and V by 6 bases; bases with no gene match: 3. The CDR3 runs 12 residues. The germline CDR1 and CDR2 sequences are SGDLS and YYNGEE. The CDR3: CASNRGETEAFF. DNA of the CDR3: TGTGCCAGCAACAGGGGGGAGACTGAAGCTTTCTTT.

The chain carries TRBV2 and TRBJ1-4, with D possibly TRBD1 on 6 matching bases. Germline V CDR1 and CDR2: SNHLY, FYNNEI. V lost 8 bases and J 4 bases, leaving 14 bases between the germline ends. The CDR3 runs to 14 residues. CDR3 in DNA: TGTGCCAGCGAGGTGACAGGCGTTAATGAAAAACTGTTTTTT. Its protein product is CASEVTGVNEKLFF.

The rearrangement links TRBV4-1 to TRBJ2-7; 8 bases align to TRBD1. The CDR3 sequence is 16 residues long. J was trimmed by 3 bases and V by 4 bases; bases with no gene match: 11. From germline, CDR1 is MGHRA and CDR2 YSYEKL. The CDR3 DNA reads TGCGCCAGCAGCCTTCTATCGGACAGGGCCAACTACGAGCAGTACTTC. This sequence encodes CASSLLSDRANYEQYF.

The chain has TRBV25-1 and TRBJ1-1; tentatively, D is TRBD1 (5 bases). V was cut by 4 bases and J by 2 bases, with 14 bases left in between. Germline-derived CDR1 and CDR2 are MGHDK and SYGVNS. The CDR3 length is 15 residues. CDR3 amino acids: CASSGGPLINTEAFF. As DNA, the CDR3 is TGTGCCAGCAGTGGGGGCCCATTAATAAACACTGAAGCTTTCTTT.

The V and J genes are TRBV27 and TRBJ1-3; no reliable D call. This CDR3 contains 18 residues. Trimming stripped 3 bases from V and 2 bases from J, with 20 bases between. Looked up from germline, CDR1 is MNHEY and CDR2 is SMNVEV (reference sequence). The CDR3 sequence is CASSFLSVPGRTGNTIYF. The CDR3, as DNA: TGTGCCAGCAGTTTCCTTTCCGTGCCCGGACGGACTGGAAACACCATATATTTT.

The CDR3 here is CATSGPDQPQHF. Here the CDR3 DNA reads TGTGCCACCAGTGGGCCGGATCAGCCCCAGCATTTT. The chain uses TRBV24-1 and TRBJ1-5; D remains ambiguous. The CDR3 is 12 residues long. CDR1 and CDR2 from the germline V gene are KGHDR and SFDVKD. V was clipped by 5 bases and J by 5 bases, with 6 bases between them.

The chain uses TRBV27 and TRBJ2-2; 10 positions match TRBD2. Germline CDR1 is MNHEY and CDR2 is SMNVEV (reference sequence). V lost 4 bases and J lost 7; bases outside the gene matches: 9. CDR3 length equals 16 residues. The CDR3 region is CASSYSGGASIGELFF. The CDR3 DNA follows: TGTGCCAGCAGTTACAGCGGGGGGGCCTCAATCGGGGAGCTGTTTTTT.